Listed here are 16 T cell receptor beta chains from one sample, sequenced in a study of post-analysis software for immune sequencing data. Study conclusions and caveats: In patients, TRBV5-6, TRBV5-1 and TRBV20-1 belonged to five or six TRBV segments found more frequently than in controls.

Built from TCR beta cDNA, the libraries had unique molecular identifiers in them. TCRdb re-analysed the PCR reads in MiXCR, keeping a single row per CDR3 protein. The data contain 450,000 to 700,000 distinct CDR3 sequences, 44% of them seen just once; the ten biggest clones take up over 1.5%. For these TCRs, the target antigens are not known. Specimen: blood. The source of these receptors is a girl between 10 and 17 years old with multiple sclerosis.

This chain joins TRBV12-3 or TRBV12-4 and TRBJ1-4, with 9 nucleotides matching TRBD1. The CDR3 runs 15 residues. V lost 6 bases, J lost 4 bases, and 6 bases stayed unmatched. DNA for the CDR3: TGTGCCAGCAGCAATCACAGGGGGCTTAATGAAAAACTGTTTTTT. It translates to CASSNHRGLNEKLFF.

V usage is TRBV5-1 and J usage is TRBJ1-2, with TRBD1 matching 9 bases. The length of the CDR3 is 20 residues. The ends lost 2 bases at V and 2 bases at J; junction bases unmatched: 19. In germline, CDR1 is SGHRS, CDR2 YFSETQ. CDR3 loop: CASSFFPVAARDRANYGYTF. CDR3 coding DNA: TGCGCCAGCAGCTTCTTCCCTGTAGCGGCTCGGGACAGGGCCAACTATGGCTACACCTTC.

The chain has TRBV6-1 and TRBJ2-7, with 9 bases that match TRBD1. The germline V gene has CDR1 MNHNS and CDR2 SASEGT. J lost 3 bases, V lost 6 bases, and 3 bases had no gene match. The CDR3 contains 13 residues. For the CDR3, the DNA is TGTGCCAGCAGAGAGGGACAGGGCTACGAGCAGTACTTC. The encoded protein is CASREGQGYEQYF.

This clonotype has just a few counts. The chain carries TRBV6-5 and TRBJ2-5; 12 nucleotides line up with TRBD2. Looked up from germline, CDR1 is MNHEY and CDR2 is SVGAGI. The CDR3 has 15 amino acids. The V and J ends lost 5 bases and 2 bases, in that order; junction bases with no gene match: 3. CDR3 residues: CASSLAGGPQETQYF. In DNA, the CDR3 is TGTGCCAGCAGTCTAGCGGGAGGGCCACAAGAGACCCAGTACTTC.

The CDR3 DNA follows: TGTGCCTCCATAGAACAGGGGGCCGACCTAAATGAGCAGTTCTTC. This translates into CASIEQGADLNEQFF. The chain joins TRBV10-3 to TRBJ2-1; 9 nucleotides agree with TRBD1. V was clipped by 11 bases and J by 7 bases; unmatched bases: 15. Germline V gene data show CDR1 as ENHRY and CDR2 as SYGVKD. This CDR3 contains 15 residues.

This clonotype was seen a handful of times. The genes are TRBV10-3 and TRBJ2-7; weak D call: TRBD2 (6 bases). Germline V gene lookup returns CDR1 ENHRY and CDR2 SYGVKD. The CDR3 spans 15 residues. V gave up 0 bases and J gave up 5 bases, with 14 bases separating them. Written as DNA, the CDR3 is TGTGCCATCAGTGAGTCAATTAGCGGACTCCACGAGCAGTACTTC. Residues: CAISESISGLHEQYF.

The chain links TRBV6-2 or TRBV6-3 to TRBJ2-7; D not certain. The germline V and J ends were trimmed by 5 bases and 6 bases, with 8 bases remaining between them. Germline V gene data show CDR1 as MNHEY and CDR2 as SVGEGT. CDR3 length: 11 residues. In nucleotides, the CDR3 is TGTGCCAGCAGTAGTGTGGGCGAGCAGTACTTC. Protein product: CASSSVGEQYF.

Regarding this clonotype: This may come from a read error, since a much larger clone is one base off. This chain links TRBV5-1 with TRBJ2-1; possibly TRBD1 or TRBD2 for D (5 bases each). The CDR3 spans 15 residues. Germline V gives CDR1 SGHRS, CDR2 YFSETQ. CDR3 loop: CASSGTVSSCNEQFF. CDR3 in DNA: TGCGCCAGCAGCGGGACGGTGAGCTCCTGCAATGAGCAGTTCTTC.

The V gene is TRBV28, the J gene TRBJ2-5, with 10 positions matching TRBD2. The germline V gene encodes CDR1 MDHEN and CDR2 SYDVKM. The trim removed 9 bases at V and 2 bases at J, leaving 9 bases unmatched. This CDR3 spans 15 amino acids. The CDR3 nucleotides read TGTGCCAGTTTAGCGGGGGGCGATGCACAAGAGACCCAGTACTTC. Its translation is CASLAGGDAQETQYF.

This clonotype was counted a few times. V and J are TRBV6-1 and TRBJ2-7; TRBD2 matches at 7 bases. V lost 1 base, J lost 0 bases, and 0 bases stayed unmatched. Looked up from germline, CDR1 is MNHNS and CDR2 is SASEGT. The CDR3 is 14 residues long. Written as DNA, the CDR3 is TGTGCCAGCAGTGAAGGACTAGCCTCCTACGAGCAGTACTTC. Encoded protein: CASSEGLASYEQYF.

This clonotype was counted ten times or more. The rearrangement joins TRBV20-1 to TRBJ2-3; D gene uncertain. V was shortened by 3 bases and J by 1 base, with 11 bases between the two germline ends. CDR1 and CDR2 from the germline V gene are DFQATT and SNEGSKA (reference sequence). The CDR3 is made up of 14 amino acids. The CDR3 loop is CSASVSQGTDTQYF. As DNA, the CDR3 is TGCAGTGCTAGTGTTAGCCAGGGCACAGATACGCAGTATTTT.

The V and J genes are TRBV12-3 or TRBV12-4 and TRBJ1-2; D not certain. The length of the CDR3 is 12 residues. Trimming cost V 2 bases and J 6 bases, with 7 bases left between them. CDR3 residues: CASSLMGNGYTF. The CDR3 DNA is TGTGCCAGCAGTTTAATGGGGAATGGCTACACCTTC.

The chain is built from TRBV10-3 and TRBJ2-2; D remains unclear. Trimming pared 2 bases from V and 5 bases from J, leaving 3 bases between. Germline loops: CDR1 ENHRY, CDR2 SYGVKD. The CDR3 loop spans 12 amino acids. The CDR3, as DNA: TGTGCCATCAGTGAGCGGACCGGGGAGCTGTTTTTT. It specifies CAISERTGELFF.

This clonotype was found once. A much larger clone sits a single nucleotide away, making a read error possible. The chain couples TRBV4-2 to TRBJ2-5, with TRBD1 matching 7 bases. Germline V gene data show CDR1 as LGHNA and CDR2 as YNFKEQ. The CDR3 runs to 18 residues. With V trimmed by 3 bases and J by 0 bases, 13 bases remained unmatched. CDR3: CASSQGPARGRYQETQYF. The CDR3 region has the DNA TGTGCCAGCAGCCAGGGTCCCGCCAGGGGGAGATACCAAGAGACCCAGTACTTC.

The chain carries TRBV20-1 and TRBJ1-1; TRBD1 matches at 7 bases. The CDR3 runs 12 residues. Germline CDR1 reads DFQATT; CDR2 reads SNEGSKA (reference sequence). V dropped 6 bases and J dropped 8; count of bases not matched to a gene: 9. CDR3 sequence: CSAQTGRREAFF. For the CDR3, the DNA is TGCAGTGCGCAGACAGGGCGCAGGGAAGCTTTCTTT.

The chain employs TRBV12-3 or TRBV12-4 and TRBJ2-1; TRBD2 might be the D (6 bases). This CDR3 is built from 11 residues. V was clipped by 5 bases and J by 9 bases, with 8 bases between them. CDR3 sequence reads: CASSVTSEQFF. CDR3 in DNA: TGTGCCAGCAGTGTGACTAGTGAGCAGTTCTTC.